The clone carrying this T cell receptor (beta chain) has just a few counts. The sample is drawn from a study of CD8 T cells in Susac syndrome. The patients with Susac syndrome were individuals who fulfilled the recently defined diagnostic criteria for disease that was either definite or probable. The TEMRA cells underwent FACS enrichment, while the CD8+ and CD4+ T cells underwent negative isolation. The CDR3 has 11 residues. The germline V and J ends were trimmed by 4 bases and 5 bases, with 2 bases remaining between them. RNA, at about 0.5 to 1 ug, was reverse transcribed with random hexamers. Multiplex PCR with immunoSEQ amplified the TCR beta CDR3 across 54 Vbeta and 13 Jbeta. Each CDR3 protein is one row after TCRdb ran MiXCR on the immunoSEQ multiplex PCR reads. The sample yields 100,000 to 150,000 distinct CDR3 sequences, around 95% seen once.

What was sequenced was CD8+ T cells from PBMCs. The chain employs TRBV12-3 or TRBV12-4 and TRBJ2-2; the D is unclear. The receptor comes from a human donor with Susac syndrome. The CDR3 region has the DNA TGTGCCAGCAGTTCGACCGGGGAGCTGTTTTTT. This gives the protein CASSSTGELFF.